Included here is one T cell receptor (beta chain) sequence, with context. This entry is derived from a study of T cell changes during pregnancy in multiple sclerosis. The assay was immunoSEQ multiplex PCR, and TCRdb's table has in-frame clones only and misses some. The sample has around 60,000 clones; 90% to 95% are singletons. Germline values: CDR1 SGDLS, CDR2 YYNGEE. V lost 0 bases to trimming and J lost 1 base; unmatched junction nucleotides: 1. This CDR3 region has 15 residues. V and J are TRBV9 and TRBJ2-3; 8 bases fit TRBD2. Sequencing was performed on CD4+ T cells from peripheral blood mononuclear cells, taken before pregnancy. The TCR sequence derives from a female donor with multiple sclerosis, enrolled in a pregnancy study. CDR3 in DNA: TGTGCCAGCAGCGTAGTTAGCGGGGGCACAGATACGCAGTATTTT. As protein: CASSVVSGGTDTQYF.